One and the same sample provided the 29 T cell receptor beta chains below, sequenced in a study of blood T cell repertoires in COVID-19. Using immunoSEQ multiplex PCR, the repertoire was profiled, and TCRdb retains in-frame clones only, with some absent. The sample lists 390,000 or so clones, 80% to 90% occurring once. Sequenced material: PBMCs or T cells enriched from blood (not recorded which). These receptors originate from a man younger than 35 who had recovered from COVID-19.

The V and J genes are TRBV13 and TRBJ2-3, with D perhaps TRBD2 (6 bases). Germline-derived CDR1 and CDR2 are PRHDT and FYEKMQ (reference sequence). CDR3 size: 15 residues. V was clipped by 4 bases and J by 3 bases, with 14 bases between them. CDR3: CASSYGGRITDTQYF. The CDR3 DNA follows: TGTGCCAGCAGCTATGGAGGGCGGATTACAGATACGCAGTATTTT.

Written as DNA, the CDR3 is TGTGCCAGTAGTAGGGAGGGTACCTACGAGCAGTACTTC. This gives the protein CASSREGTYEQYF. The rearrangement links TRBV19 to TRBJ2-7; 7 nucleotides match TRBD2. The CDR3 totals 13 residues. Germline CDR1 and CDR2: LNHDA and SQIVND (reference sequence). The J segment lost 2 bases and the V segment lost 4 bases, leaving 2 bases of the junction unmatched.

The sample holds one count of this clone. The rearrangement uses TRBV2 and TRBJ2-3, with TRBD1 matching over 7 bases. The V and J ends lost 6 bases and 2 bases, in that order; junction bases with no gene match: 5. The germline V gene encodes CDR1 SNHLY and CDR2 FYNNEI. The CDR3 extends over 14 amino acids. CDR3 nucleotide sequence: TGTGCCAGCAGAGGGACAGTGAACACAGATACGCAGTATTTT. This encodes CASRGTVNTDTQYF. Filled out from reference TRBV2 and TRBJ2-3, the complete variable domain reads EPEVTQTPSHQVTQMGQEVILRCVPISNHLYFYWYRQILGQKVEFLVSFYNNEISEKSEIFDDQFSVERPDGSNFTLKIRSTKLEDSAMYFCASRGTVNTDTQYFGPGTRLTVL.

The sample holds a few counts of this clone. The V gene is TRBV7-7, the J gene TRBJ2-5, with 8 nucleotides matching TRBD2. Germline V gene sequence: CDR1 SSHAT, CDR2 FNYEAQ (reference sequence). V gave up 5 bases and J gave up 4 bases; unmatched junction bases: 9. This CDR3 has 15 amino acids. DNA for the CDR3: TGTGCCAGCAGCCCCGGGACTAGTGATTCAGAGACCCAGTACTTC. Translating gives CASSPGTSDSETQYF.

This sequence joins TRBV9 and TRBJ2-1, with TRBD2 matching over 12 bases. This CDR3 is built from 19 residues. Looked up from germline, CDR1 is SGDLS and CDR2 is YYNGEE. The trim removed 2 bases at V and 3 bases at J, leaving 12 bases unmatched. The chain's CDR3 is CASSVSSSGRAILYNEQFF. In DNA, the CDR3 is TGTGCCAGCAGCGTCAGCTCTAGCGGGAGGGCCATCCTCTACAATGAGCAGTTCTTC.

V and J are TRBV28 and TRBJ2-1; TRBD2 aligns across 8 bases. This CDR3 contains 14 residues. Losses at the gene ends were 5 bases for V and 4 bases for J; bases not matched to a gene: 4. In germline, CDR1 is MDHEN, CDR2 SYDVKM. The CDR3 DNA follows: TGTGCCAGCAGTAGCACTAGCGGATACAATGAGCAGTTCTTC. Residues: CASSSTSGYNEQFF.

This clone was picked up a small number of times. The chain carries TRBV5-1 and TRBJ2-2; a weak D match, TRBD1 (6 bases). CDR3 size: 15 residues. Germline assignment: CDR1 SGHRS and CDR2 YFSETQ. V shed 3 bases and J shed 0 bases, with 9 bases lying between them. CDR3 coding DNA: TGCGCCAGCAGCTCAGGGGATCCGAACACCGGGGAGCTGTTTTTT. Translated, it gives CASSSGDPNTGELFF. Full variable domain (missing parts from reference TRBV5-1 and TRBJ2-2): KAGVTQTPRYLIKTRGQQVTLSCSPISGHRSVSWYQQTPGQGLQFLFEYFSETQRNKGNFPGRFSGRQFSNSRSEMNVSTLELGDSALYLCASSSGDPNTGELFFGEGSRLTVL.

This sequence joins TRBV5-1 and TRBJ2-7; tentative D call: TRBD2 (5 bases). Germline loops: CDR1 SGHRS, CDR2 YFSETQ. The CDR3 consists of 15 residues. Trimming pared 1 base from V and 7 bases from J, leaving 18 bases between. The CDR3 bases are TGCGCCAGCAGCTTGAAGGTCGGAGGTACTAGAGAGCAGTACTTC. It yields the protein CASSLKVGGTREQYF. The whole variable domain, filled in from reference TRBV5-1 and TRBJ2-7, reads KAGVTQTPRYLIKTRGQQVTLSCSPISGHRSVSWYQQTPGQGLQFLFEYFSETQRNKGNFPGRFSGRQFSNSRSEMNVSTLELGDSALYLCASSLKVGGTREQYFGPGTRLTVT.

As DNA, the CDR3 is TGTGCCAGCAGTCCGAGGACAGGTCTTGGGAATGAGCAGTTCTTC. Protein product: CASSPRTGLGNEQFF. V is TRBV27 and J is TRBJ2-1; 7 bases fit TRBD1. The ends lost 5 bases at V and 7 bases at J; junction bases unmatched: 11. Germline values: CDR1 MNHEY, CDR2 SMNVEV (reference sequence). The CDR3 is 15 amino acids.

This clone showed up just once. Here the CDR3 DNA reads TGTGCCAGCAGCCAGGGACAGGGTGGCTATGGCTACACCTTC. This translates into CASSQGQGGYGYTF. The rearrangement links TRBV3-1 (or the pseudogene TRBV3-2) to TRBJ1-2; 9 bases are a match to TRBD1. Trimming removed 3 bases from V and 4 bases from J; junction bases left unmatched: 3. Germline V gene lookup returns CDR1 LGHDT and CDR2 YNNKEL (reference sequence). This CDR3 is built from 14 residues.

The rearrangement links TRBV6-5 to TRBJ1-6; a weak D match, TRBD1 (5 bases). The CDR3 is 15 residues long. Trimming stripped 8 bases from V and 7 bases from J, with 18 bases between. CDR1 and CDR2 (germline): MNHEY, SVGAGI. The CDR3 bases are TGTGCCAGCGCCAGCCGGGGGGAGGGCAATTCACCCCTCCACTTT. This encodes CASASRGEGNSPLHF.

The rearrangement links TRBV5-1 to TRBJ2-7; 7 bases line up with TRBD1. CDR1 and CDR2 from the germline V gene are SGHRS and YFSETQ. Losses at the gene ends were 4 bases for V and 2 bases for J; bases not matched to a gene: 9. CDR3 size: 15 residues. CDR3 DNA: TGCGCCAGCAGCCTGATGACAGGGAAGGCCTACGAGCAGTACTTC. This codes for CASSLMTGKAYEQYF.

This sequence joins TRBV7-2 and TRBJ1-4; D is undetermined. CDR3 length: 14 residues. CDR1 and CDR2 from the germline V gene are SGHTA and FQGNSA. V dropped 5 bases and J dropped 10 bases, with 17 bases sitting between them. CDR3 in amino acids: CASSISEGTGKLFF. DNA for the CDR3: TGTGCCAGCAGCATAAGCGAGGGAACGGGAAAACTGTTTTTT.

This rearrangement joins TRBV27 to TRBJ1-2, with 8 bases that match TRBD1. J was trimmed by 0 bases and V by 4 bases; bases with no gene match: 16. Per the germline V gene, CDR1 is MNHEY and CDR2 is SMNVEV (reference sequence). The CDR3 extends over 19 amino acids. The CDR3 bases are TGTGCCAGCAGTTCGACAAACCGGGACAGGCGCCTTTCTAACTATGGCTACACCTTC. Residues: CASSSTNRDRRLSNYGYTF.

In this sample, this clone turned up a few times. The DNA for the CDR3 is TGTGCCAGTAGTCCCTACAGGGTTATAAACACTGAAGCTTTCTTT. Its translation is CASSPYRVINTEAFF. This chain joins TRBV19 and TRBJ1-1, with D possibly matching TRBD1 (6 bases). Germline V gives CDR1 LNHDA, CDR2 SQIVND (reference sequence). The CDR3 runs to 15 residues. The V end was cut by 5 bases, the J end by 2 bases, with 15 bases between.

The rearrangement uses TRBV9 and TRBJ1-3, with unresolved D. The V end was cut by 0 bases, the J end by 0 bases, with 7 bases between. CDR1 SGDLS and CDR2 YYNGEE come from the germline V gene. The CDR3 totals 15 residues. The CDR3 here is CASSVAGSSGNTIYF. The CDR3 coding sequence is TGTGCCAGCAGCGTAGCTGGCAGCTCTGGAAACACCATATATTTT.

This rearrangement joins TRBV5-1 to TRBJ1-6; a possible D gene is TRBD1 (6 bases). The germline V and J ends were trimmed by 0 bases and 2 bases, with 12 bases remaining between them. This CDR3 is built from 17 residues. Germline V lookup: CDR1 SGHRS, CDR2 YFSETQ. CDR3 DNA sequence: TGCGCCAGCAGCTTGGCCAGGACAGCACCCTATAATTCACCCCTCCACTTT. It specifies CASSLARTAPYNSPLHF.

This clone was seen once. V and J are TRBV7-3 and TRBJ2-1; 8 bases fit TRBD2. J gave up 7 bases and V 1 base, and 12 bases lay outside the gene matches. This CDR3 region has 17 residues. Germline V gene data show CDR1 as SGHTA and CDR2 as FQGTGA. The CDR3 loop reads CASSLIAGQREKNEQFF. In nucleotides, the CDR3 is TGTGCCAGCAGCTTAATTGCTGGACAGCGGGAGAAAAATGAGCAGTTCTTC.

This clone came up once. The chain is built from TRBV7-2 and TRBJ1-5; D remains unclear. The germline gives CDR1 SGHTA, CDR2 FQGNSA. Trimming cost V 5 bases and J 3 bases, with 17 bases left between them. CDR3 size: 16 residues. The CDR3 DNA reads as TGTGCCAGCAGCCTCGAGATTAATTCCTACAATCAGCCCCAGCATTTT. It is translated as CASSLEINSYNQPQHF.

The gene calls are TRBV9 and TRBJ2-2; unclear D gene. CDR1 SGDLS and CDR2 YYNGEE come from the germline V gene. This CDR3 contains 11 residues. The germline V and J ends were trimmed by 7 bases and 3 bases, with 4 bases remaining between them. As DNA, the CDR3 is TGTGCCAGCTCAGACACCGGGGAGCTGTTTTTT. Protein product: CASSDTGELFF.

This chain uses TRBV28 with TRBJ2-7; weak D call: TRBD1 (6 bases). The CDR3 contains 13 residues. V dropped 2 bases and J dropped 4 bases, with 9 bases sitting between them. The germline gives CDR1 MDHEN, CDR2 SYDVKM. CDR3 DNA sequence: TGTGCCAGCAGTTTACAGGGGAGTTACGAGCAGTACTTC. Translating gives CASSLQGSYEQYF.

The rearrangement uses TRBV15 and TRBJ1-6; weak D call: TRBD1 (6 bases). Trimming left V 3 bases short and J 9 bases short, with 18 bases between. Germline CDR1 is LNHNV and CDR2 is YYDKDF (reference sequence). The CDR3 totals 16 residues. The CDR3 loop is CATSSSTGLWSSPLHF. CDR3 bases: TGTGCCACCAGCAGCAGTACAGGGCTGTGGAGTTCACCCCTCCACTTT.

This clone was recorded a few times. The chain recombines TRBV20-1 with TRBJ2-5; D is uncertain. From germline, CDR1 is DFQATT and CDR2 SNEGSKA (reference sequence). The CDR3 length is 10 residues. Trimming cost V 7 bases and J 3 bases, with 6 bases left between them. CDR3 DNA sequence: TGCAGTGTCCAGAAAGAGACCCAGTACTTC. This gives the protein CSVQKETQYF.

V is TRBV7-2 and J is TRBJ2-1, with D perhaps matching TRBD2 (5 bases). CDR1 is SGHTA and CDR2 is FQGNSA in the germline V gene. This CDR3 region has 17 residues. Trimming removed 5 bases from V and 0 bases from J, with 17 bases in between. The CDR3 DNA is TGTGCCAGCAGCCCATACCTTAGCGAGAGCTCCTACAATGAGCAGTTCTTC. Encoded protein: CASSPYLSESSYNEQFF.

The V gene is TRBV4-2, the J gene TRBJ2-1; no clear D. V lost 4 bases and J lost 4, with 11 bases in between. Germline V lookup: CDR1 LGHNA, CDR2 YNFKEQ. The CDR3 totals 14 residues. The CDR3 spells CASSLEAEYNEQFF. The DNA of the CDR3 is TGTGCCAGCAGCCTAGAAGCTGAATACAATGAGCAGTTCTTC.

The chain joins TRBV28 to TRBJ2-1; no firm D call. The CDR3 is 13 residues long. Germline CDR1 and CDR2: MDHEN and SYDVKM. Trimming shortened V by 3 bases and J by 6 bases, and 9 bases separated the two germline ends. CDR3 DNA sequence: TGTGCCAGCAGTTTGCCCGTGCGCAATGAGCAGTTCTTC. Translated: CASSLPVRNEQFF. Full variable domain (rest looked up from reference TRBV28 and TRBJ2-1): DVKVTQSSRYLVKRTGEKVFLECVQDMDHENMFWYRQDPGLGLRLIYFSYDVKMKEKGDIPEGYSVSREKKERFSLILESASTNQTSMYLCASSLPVRNEQFFGPGTRLTVL.

Details on this clone: This sample includes further DNA sequences coding for the same CDR3. V usage is TRBV27 and J usage is TRBJ1-1, with D unresolved. The ends were cut back, 0 bases at V and 5 bases at J, with 7 bases in the middle. Germline lookup yields CDR1 MNHEY and CDR2 SMNVEV (reference sequence). The CDR3 is made up of 13 amino acids. The CDR3 loop is CASSLSRGTEAFF. CDR3 DNA: TGTGCCAGCAGTTTATCGAGAGGGACTGAAGCTTTCTTT.

The chain carries TRBV7-8 and TRBJ2-7, with D unresolved. CDR1 SGHVS and CDR2 FQNEAQ come from the germline V gene. Trimming took 1 base from V and 1 from J, leaving 11 bases between them. There are 15 residues in the CDR3. CDR3 in DNA: TGTGCCAGCAGCTTAGAGTTTGGCAGTTCCTACGAGCAGTACTTC. Its translation is CASSLEFGSSYEQYF.

On this clone itself: Different DNA sequences within this sample yield the same CDR3. The rearrangement uses TRBV29-1 and TRBJ1-1, with D tentatively TRBD1 (5 bases). Trimming removed 6 bases at V and 1 base at J, with 9 bases between. Germline CDR1 SQVTM, CDR2 ANQGSEA. The CDR3 sequence is 12 residues long. The CDR3 region has the DNA TGCAGCGTGGGGCAGGGGAACACTGAAGCTTTCTTT. Its protein is CSVGQGNTEAFF. Using reference TRBV29-1 and TRBJ1-1 for the parts outside the CDR3, the full variable domain is SAVISQKPSRDICQRGTSLTIQCQVDSQVTMMFWYRQQPGQSLTLIATANQGSEATYESGFVIDKFPISRPNLTFSTLTVSNMSPEDSSIYLCSVGQGNTEAFFGQGTRLTVV.